These 20 T cell receptor beta chains were all obtained from the same sample, sequenced in a study of T cells in localized non-small cell lung cancer. Data came from immunoSEQ multiplex PCR; TCRdb stores just in-frame clones and leaves some out. Seen here are 35,000 to 40,000 clones, 80% to 90% observed once, and the top ten hold roughly 2.5%. The source was peripheral blood, collected before any cancer treatment. These receptors came from a woman aged 40 to 75 with stage I lung adenocarcinoma.

CDR3 protein: CATSLTGDQPQHF. The CDR3 DNA is TGTGCCACAAGTCTGACAGGGGATCAGCCCCAGCATTTT. V is TRBV2 and J is TRBJ1-5; 8 bases are a match to TRBD1. The CDR3 is made up of 13 amino acids. The V and J ends lost 10 bases and 5 bases, in that order; junction bases with no gene match: 7. Germline assignment: CDR1 SNHLY and CDR2 FYNNEI.

This clone has a single count. The chain recombines TRBV4-1 with TRBJ2-7, with 8 bases matching TRBD1. V shed 4 bases and J 1 base; nucleotides not matched to a gene: 15. Germline CDR1 and CDR2: MGHRA and YSYEKL. The CDR3 covers 18 residues. CDR3 coding DNA: TGCGCCAGCAGCCCTGCCGCCGGGACAGGCACCGCATCCTACGAGCAGTACTTC. Its translation is CASSPAAGTGTASYEQYF.

The J gene is TRBJ2-3, the V gene TRBV2; 7 bases are a match to TRBD1. CDR1 and CDR2 from the germline V gene are SNHLY and FYNNEI. CDR3 length equals 12 residues. The junction had 6 bases not matched to a gene; V was cut back by 5 bases and J by 10 bases. The CDR3 loop reads CASSTTGAPQYF. The CDR3, as DNA: TGTGCCAGCAGTACCACAGGGGCCCCGCAGTATTTT.

The V call is TRBV11-2, the J call TRBJ2-7; D is unclear. This CDR3 region has 16 residues. Looked up from germline, CDR1 is SGHAT and CDR2 is FQNNGV. The V gene lost 0 bases and the J gene lost 2 bases, with 14 bases spanning the gap. DNA for the CDR3: TGTGCCAGCAGCTTAGAGTCCGCGGACGGGCCCTACGAGCAGTACTTC. Its translation is CASSLESADGPYEQYF.

The chain employs TRBV9 and TRBJ2-2, with D perhaps being TRBD1 or TRBD2 (5 bases each). V was clipped by 3 bases and J by 4 bases, with 10 bases between them. CDR1 and CDR2 from the germline V gene are SGDLS and YYNGEE. CDR3 size: 14 residues. The CDR3 coding sequence is TGTGCCAGCAGCGCAGGGACGTTCACCGGGGAGCTGTTTTTT. Amino acid sequence: CASSAGTFTGELFF.

In this sample, this clone turned up a few times. The genes are TRBV5-1 and TRBJ2-5, with TRBD2 identical over 13 bases. The CDR3 has 15 residues. Germline lookup yields CDR1 SGHRS and CDR2 YFSETQ. The V segment lost 3 bases and the J segment 3 bases; nucleotides outside the gene matches: 2. CDR3 residues: CASSSTSGREETQYF. CDR3 bases: TGCGCCAGCAGCTCCACTAGCGGGAGGGAAGAGACCCAGTACTTC. The variable domain in full, with the rest retrieved from reference TRBV5-1 and TRBJ2-5, is KAGVTQTPRYLIKTRGQQVTLSCSPISGHRSVSWYQQTPGQGLQFLFEYFSETQRNKGNFPGRFSGRQFSNSRSEMNVSTLELGDSALYLCASSSTSGREETQYFGPGTRLLVL.

J is TRBJ1-2 and V is TRBV28; TRBD1 matches at 9 bases. J gave up 5 bases and V 5 bases, and 12 bases lay outside the gene matches. Per germline, CDR1 MDHEN and CDR2 SYDVKM. The CDR3 extends over 16 amino acids. The CDR3 DNA is TGTGCCAGCAGTCCCTACTACCGGACAGGGGAGTATGGCTACACCTTC. This codes for CASSPYYRTGEYGYTF.

V gene TRBV15 combines with J gene TRBJ2-7; 7 bases agree with TRBD1. Germline CDR1 and CDR2: LNHNV and YYDKDF (reference sequence). J gave up 0 bases and V 5 bases, and 7 bases lay outside the gene matches. The length of the CDR3 is 15 residues. CDR3 DNA: TGTGCCACCAGCGCACGGACAGGACCCTCCTACGAGCAGTACTTC. Encoded protein: CATSARTGPSYEQYF.

The V gene is TRBV11-1, the J gene TRBJ2-3, with 9 bases identical to TRBD2. The J segment lost 4 bases and the V segment lost 4 bases, leaving 12 bases of the junction unmatched. CDR3 size: 17 residues. The V gene's germline CDR1 is SGHAT and CDR2 FQDESV (reference sequence). The DNA of the CDR3 is TGTGCCAGCAGCTCAACCTTACTAGCGGGTGGAGCAGATACGCAGTATTTT. Its translation is CASSSTLLAGGADTQYF.

The chain joins TRBV2 to TRBJ2-3; 11 bases map to TRBD2. Germline V gene sequence: CDR1 SNHLY, CDR2 FYNNEI. The CDR3 length is 14 residues. Trimming at V came to 8 bases and at J to 4 bases, leaving 5 bases not matched to a gene. DNA for the CDR3: TGTGCCAGCCAAACTAGCGGGAGTGCAGATACGCAGTATTTT. It is translated as CASQTSGSADTQYF.

The V call is TRBV5-1, the J call TRBJ2-1; 9 nucleotides match TRBD1. V dropped 0 bases and J dropped 1; count of bases not matched to a gene: 2. There are 16 residues in the CDR3. Germline CDR1 and CDR2: SGHRS and YFSETQ. CDR3 region: CASSLGTGASYNEQFF. The CDR3 region has the DNA TGCGCCAGCAGCTTGGGGACAGGGGCGTCCTACAATGAGCAGTTCTTC.

The chain employs TRBV7-9 and TRBJ2-7; TRBD1 or TRBD2 may be the D gene (5 bases each). The V end lost 11 bases, the J end lost 3 bases, and 11 bases lay between the germline ends. The CDR3 sequence is 11 residues long. The V gene's germline CDR1 is SEHNR and CDR2 FQNEAQ (reference sequence). The CDR3 nucleotides read TGTGCCTCCCAGAGGGGCTACGAGCAGTACTTC. Its translation: CASQRGYEQYF. The entire variable domain, with the rest obtained from reference TRBV7-9 and TRBJ2-7, is as follows: DTGVSQNPRHKITKRGQNVTFRCDPISEHNRLYWYRQTLGQGPEFLTYFQNEAQLEKSRLLSDRFSAERPKGSFSTLEIQRTEQGDSAMYLCASQRGYEQYFGPGTRLTVT.

The CDR3, as DNA: TGTGCCAGTAAGGAGAGCGGGAGCGATGAGCAGTTCTTC. Amino acid sequence: CASKESGSDEQFF. The gene calls are TRBV19 and TRBJ2-1, with TRBD2 matching 8 bases. CDR1 and CDR2 from the germline V gene are LNHDA and SQIVND (reference sequence). V lost 7 bases and J lost 8; bases outside the gene matches: 7. This CDR3 comprises 13 residues.

The rearrangement links TRBV9 to TRBJ2-1; 14 bases map to TRBD2. The CDR3 covers 19 residues. Germline lookup yields CDR1 SGDLS and CDR2 YYNGEE. V dropped 3 bases and J dropped 4; count of bases not matched to a gene: 12. The CDR3 reads CASSAPGLAGVSPYNEQFF. The DNA of the CDR3 is TGTGCCAGCAGCGCTCCGGGACTAGCGGGAGTGTCGCCATACAATGAGCAGTTCTTC.

This chain links TRBV2 with TRBJ2-6; no firm D call. The germline CDR1 and CDR2 sequences are SNHLY and FYNNEI. This CDR3 is 14 amino acids long. V was pared by 3 bases and J by 2 bases, with 5 bases between. CDR3 residues: CASSEDAGANVLTF. In DNA, the CDR3 is TGTGCCAGCAGTGAGGACGCTGGGGCCAACGTCCTGACTTTC. Variable domain in full (rest from reference TRBV2 and TRBJ2-6): EPEVTQTPSHQVTQMGQEVILRCVPISNHLYFYWYRQILGQKVEFLVSFYNNEISEKSEIFDDQFSVERPDGSNFTLKIRSTKLEDSAMYFCASSEDAGANVLTFGAGSRLTVL.

The chain couples TRBV18 to TRBJ2-7; 9 positions agree with TRBD1. V dropped 6 bases and J dropped 5; count of bases not matched to a gene: 14. The V gene's germline CDR1 is KGHSH and CDR2 LQKENI. CDR3 length equals 16 residues. The DNA for the CDR3 is TGTGCCAGCTCGCAGGAGATTCCGGGACAGGGCCACGAGCAGTACTTC. It is translated as CASSQEIPGQGHEQYF. Combining the CDR3 with reference TRBV18 and TRBJ2-7 gives the whole variable domain NAGVMQNPRHLVRRRGQEARLRCSPMKGHSHVYWYRQLPEEGLKFMVYLQKENIIDESGMPKERFSAEFPKEGPSILRIQQVVRGDSAAYFCASSQEIPGQGHEQYFGPGTRLTVT.

The chain is built from TRBV7-9 and TRBJ2-1; D gene unclear. CDR3 length equals 17 residues. Trimming stripped 2 bases from V and 0 bases from J, with 14 bases between. Germline lookup yields CDR1 SEHNR and CDR2 FQNEAQ (reference sequence). The CDR3 loop is CASSLIKGLSSYNEQFF. DNA of the CDR3: TGTGCCAGCAGCTTAATTAAAGGGCTGAGCTCCTACAATGAGCAGTTCTTC.

The genes are TRBV28 and TRBJ1-3; 8 bases are shared with TRBD1. V lost 6 bases, J lost 2 bases, and 9 bases stayed unmatched. CDR1 is MDHEN and CDR2 is SYDVKM in the germline V gene. The CDR3 is 16 amino acids. CDR3 nucleotides: TGTGCCAGCAGCAGTATACAGGGGGGGACTGGAAACACCATATATTTT. It encodes CASSSIQGGTGNTIYF.

This rearrangement joins TRBV2 to TRBJ2-7; D is perhaps TRBD1 (6 bases). This CDR3 region has 15 residues. The germline CDR1 and CDR2 sequences are SNHLY and FYNNEI. V was trimmed by 7 bases and J by 2 bases, leaving 18 bases between them. CDR3 bases: TGTGCCAGCACCCAAGGGGGAGAAAGGACCTACGAGCAGTACTTC. Protein sequence: CASTQGGERTYEQYF.

This chain links TRBV5-6 with TRBJ1-1; the match to TRBD1 covers 7 bases. CDR3 length: 14 residues. Germline V gene lookup returns CDR1 SGHDT and CDR2 YYEEEE. The J segment lost 1 base and the V segment lost 5 bases, leaving 5 bases of the junction unmatched. CDR3 coding DNA: TGTGCCAGCAGTACGGGACAGCCGAACACTGAAGCTTTCTTT. This sequence encodes CASSTGQPNTEAFF. Variable domain in full (rest from reference TRBV5-6 and TRBJ1-1): DAGVTQSPTHLIKTRGQQVTLRCSPKSGHDTVSWYQQALGQGPQFIFQYYEEEERQRGNFPDRFSGHQFPNYSSELNVNALLLGDSALYLCASSTGQPNTEAFFGQGTRLTVV.